This T cell receptor (beta chain) is from a study of control samples from healthy donors and cancer patients. Sequencing was performed with immunoSEQ multiplex PCR; in TCRdb, only in-frame clones are kept and a portion is missing. Of roughly 81,000 clones in the sample, 84% were seen once. V gave up 7 bases and J gave up 10 bases, with 10 bases separating them. Germline assignment: CDR1 KGHDR and CDR2 SFDVKD. The CDR3 loop spans 11 amino acids. The chain is built from TRBV24-1 and TRBJ2-1; the D gene is possibly TRBD2 (5 bases). This TCR was sampled from a man aged 55 to 70 with head and neck cancer. The sequenced material came from PBMCs. CDR3 residues: CATSEGPEQFF. The DNA of the CDR3 is TGTGCCACCAGCGAGGGCCCCGAGCAGTTCTTC.